These 10 T cell receptor beta chains came from one sample sequenced in a study of regulatory T cells in long-lasting Graves disease. To make TCR beta libraries, researchers used iRepertoire HTBI primers and Arm-PCR of CDR3 regions. TCRdb re-analysed the multiplex PCR reads in MiXCR, keeping a single row per CDR3 protein. The sample contains approximately 210,000 distinct CDR3 sequences, around 17% of which appear only once. Noted time point: newly diagnosed GD, antithyroid drugs for less than 3 months. Following extraction of RNA from PBMCs, that RNA was used to make the TCR library. Source: peripheral blood mononuclear cells (PBMCs), taken at new diagnosis, from a patient treated with antithyroid drugs. These receptors were obtained from a female donor with Graves disease.

This clonotype was detected ten times or more. This chain joins TRBV28 and TRBJ1-2; D might be TRBD1 (5 bases). The CDR3 consists of 16 residues. Trimming removed 1 base from V and 1 base from J, with 13 bases in between. CDR1 is MDHEN and CDR2 is SYDVKM in the germline V gene. CDR3 region: CASSLFGRGRNYGYTF. CDR3 sequence (DNA): TGTGCCAGCAGTTTATTCGGGAGGGGCCGTAACTATGGCTACACCTTC.

In this sample, this clonotype turned up many times. The gene calls are TRBV20-1 and TRBJ1-2; D is unclear. Trimming took 1 base from V and 3 from J, leaving 12 bases between them. The CDR3 runs to 14 residues. CDR1 DFQATT and CDR2 SNEGSKA come from the germline V gene (reference sequence). The CDR3 nucleotides are TGCAGTGCTAGAGGAGAAGGGCGCTACTATGGCTACACCTTC. It codes for CSARGEGRYYGYTF.

In the case of this clonotype: A far larger clone lies a single base away; this is likely a read error. The rearrangement uses TRBV9 and TRBJ2-1; the D gene is possibly TRBD1 (6 bases). The CDR3 covers 13 residues. Trimming removed 0 bases from V and 6 bases from J, with 7 bases in between. Germline assignment: CDR1 SGDLS and CDR2 YYNGEE. CDR3 region: CASSVGTVNEQFF. The CDR3 DNA sequence: TGTGCCAGCAGCGTAGGGACAGTCAATGAGCAGTTCTTC.

This clonotype was counted at least ten times. This chain connects TRBV2 to TRBJ2-2, with 8 nucleotides matching TRBD1. The V segment lost 6 bases and the J segment 9 bases; nucleotides outside the gene matches: 12. The CDR3 is 15 residues long. The germline CDR1 and CDR2 sequences are SNHLY and FYNNEI. This CDR3 is CASSLHDRGGRELFF. Written as DNA, the CDR3 is TGTGCCAGCAGCCTTCATGACAGGGGTGGGCGGGAGCTGTTTTTT.

This clonotype was detected many times. The chain couples TRBV28 to TRBJ2-7; D is possibly TRBD1 (6 bases). The germline V gene has CDR1 MDHEN and CDR2 SYDVKM. This CDR3 has 11 amino acids. V lost 6 bases to trimming and J lost 7 bases, with 10 bases between them. CDR3 nucleotide sequence: TGTGCCAGCAGAGGACAGTTGGAGCAGTACTTC. This gives the protein CASRGQLEQYF.

This clonotype occurred a few times. CDR3 sequence reads: CASGRDINYGYTF. The CDR3 DNA follows: TGTGCCAGCGGGAGGGACATCAACTATGGCTACACCTTC. The chain has TRBV6-2 or TRBV6-3 and TRBJ1-2; the D gene is possibly TRBD1 (6 bases). Germline CDR1 and CDR2: MNHEY and SVGEGT. The CDR3 length is 13 residues. V lost 8 bases, J lost 2 bases, and 12 bases lay in between.

This clonotype was picked up many times. The V and J genes are TRBV6-2 or TRBV6-3 and TRBJ1-1, with a possible D match to TRBD1 (5 bases). There are 12 residues in the CDR3. Trimming shortened V by 0 bases and J by 11 bases, and 10 bases separated the two germline ends. Germline V lookup: CDR1 MNHEY, CDR2 SVGEGT. CDR3: CASSYSSGYAFF. CDR3 DNA sequence: TGTGCCAGCAGTTACTCGTCAGGGTATGCTTTCTTT.

This clonotype appeared many times. The V call is TRBV24-1, the J call TRBJ1-4; D is possibly TRBD1 (6 bases). This CDR3 region has 16 residues. The germline gives CDR1 KGHDR, CDR2 SFDVKD. V was pared by 4 bases and J by 6 bases, with 17 bases between. The CDR3, as DNA: TGTGCCACCAGTGACTCGACCGGGGCAGGGGATGAAAAACTGTTTTTT. Protein: CATSDSTGAGDEKLFF.

This clonotype was observed a few times. CDR3 nucleotides: TGTGCCACCAGTGACCCTACTGGATTAGCGGGCCTCACCAATGAGCAGTTCTTC. As protein: CATSDPTGLAGLTNEQFF. The genes are TRBV24-1 and TRBJ2-1; TRBD2 agrees at 7 bases. Germline CDR1 is KGHDR and CDR2 is SFDVKD. The trim removed 4 bases at V and 6 bases at J, leaving 17 bases unmatched. This CDR3 contains 18 residues.

This chain uses TRBV11-2 with TRBJ2-1; 13 bases map to TRBD2. Trimming removed 2 bases from V and 8 bases from J; junction bases left unmatched: 12. The CDR3 spans 18 residues. Germline loops: CDR1 SGHAT, CDR2 FQNNGV. The CDR3 reads CASSLRLRTSGSRHEQFF. As DNA, the CDR3 is TGTGCCAGCAGCTTAAGACTTCGGACTAGCGGGAGTAGGCATGAGCAGTTCTTC.